This T cell receptor beta chain was obtained from a study of control samples from healthy donors and cancer patients. Assay: immunoSEQ multiplex PCR; the TCRdb copy retains only in-frame clones and omits some. Here the sample spans 100,000 to 150,000 clones, 75% to 95% being singletons. Losses at the gene ends were 5 bases for V and 5 bases for J; bases not matched to a gene: 7. The CDR3 is 14 residues long. Germline CDR1 is MNHEY and CDR2 is SVGAGI. Sequenced sample: blood. The chain couples TRBV6-5 to TRBJ2-7; 9 bases match TRBD1. The clonotype comes from a young man in good health. The CDR3 bases are TGTGCCAGCAGTCGGGACAGGGATGTCCACGAGCAGTACTTC. Translated, it gives CASSRDRDVHEQYF.